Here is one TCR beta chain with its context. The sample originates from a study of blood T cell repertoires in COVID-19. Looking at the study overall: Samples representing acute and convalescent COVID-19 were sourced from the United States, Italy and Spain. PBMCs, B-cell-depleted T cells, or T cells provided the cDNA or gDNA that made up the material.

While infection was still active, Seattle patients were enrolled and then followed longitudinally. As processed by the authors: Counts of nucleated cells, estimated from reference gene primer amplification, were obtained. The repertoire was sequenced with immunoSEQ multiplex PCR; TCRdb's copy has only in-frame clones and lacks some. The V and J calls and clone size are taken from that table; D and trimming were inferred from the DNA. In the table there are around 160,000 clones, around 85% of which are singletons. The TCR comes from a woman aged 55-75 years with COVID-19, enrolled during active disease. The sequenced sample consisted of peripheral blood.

The chain's CDR3 is CASSKRQGGNSPLHF. CDR3 DNA: TGTGCCAGCAGTAAAAGACAGGGCGGGAATTCACCCCTCCACTTT. This chain joins TRBV2 and TRBJ1-6, with TRBD1 matching over 7 bases. With V trimmed by 5 bases and J by 7 bases, 8 bases remained unmatched. The CDR3 totals 15 residues. Looked up from germline, CDR1 is SNHLY and CDR2 is FYNNEI.